Listed below are T cell receptor beta chains from one sample, sequenced in a study of regulatory T cells in long-lasting Graves disease. In TCRdb, the multiplex PCR reads were re-called with MiXCR into one record per CDR3 protein. The sample comprises about 460,000 distinct CDR3 sequences, less than 25% of which are singletons, and about an eighth rests with the top ten. Sample: peripheral blood mononuclear cells (PBMCs), taken when the disease was refractory, from a patient treated with antithyroid drugs. These receptors originate from a female donor with Graves disease. Each CDR3 is given with its conserved first and last residue. D genes are given only for firm matches. Expanded clones are given a class, and other clones once, few, many or no size at all.

clone size | J gene | V gene | D gene | CDR3 DNA | CDR3 protein
many | TRBJ1-5 | TRBV6-2/TRBV6-3 | TRBD1 | TGTGCCAGCAGTTCCGACAGGGCCCCAGGCAATCAGCCCCAGCATTTT | CASSSDRAPGNQPQHF
few | TRBJ2-7 | TRBV11-2 | NA | TGTGCCAGCAGCCCGGGGAGCGCGAACCCCTACGAGCAGTACTTC | CASSPGSANPYEQYF
many | TRBJ2-7 | TRBV27 | TRBD1 | TGTGCCAGCAGTGATGGGACAGTCCTTCTGGGCTACGAGCAGTACTTC | CASSDGTVLLGYEQYF
NA | TRBJ1-3 | TRBV28 | NA | TGTGCCAGCAGTTATGGAGGGACAAGAGGGAACGCCATATATTTT | CASSYGGTRGNAIYF
many | TRBJ2-7 | TRBV29-1 | NA | TGCAGCGTTGTGGCAGGGCGGAACTCCTACGAGCAGTACTTC | CSVVAGRNSYEQYF
many | TRBJ2-2 | TRBV24-1 | TRBD2 | TGTGCCACCAGTGATTTGCCTAGCGGGAGGGAGCTGTTTTTT | CATSDLPSGRELFF
many | TRBJ1-2 | TRBV20-1 | NA | TGCAGTGCTAGGGAGTCTTATTATGGCTACACCTTC | CSARESYYGYTF
many | TRBJ1-6 | TRBV12-3/TRBV12-4 | NA | TGTGCCAGCAGCCCCAGAGGTCGGAAATCACCCCTCCACTTT | CASSPRGRKSPLHF
few | TRBJ1-2 | TRBV19 | NA | TGTGCCAGTAACGGGGTCCGGGGCTACACCTTC | CASNGVRGYTF
NA | TRBJ2-7 | TRBV7-2 | NA | TGTGCCAGCAGCTCTCGGAGGGTGTCCTACGAGCAGTACTTC | CASSSRRVSYEQYF
few | TRBJ1-1 | TRBV10-3 | NA | TGTGCCATCATTGGACGGTTGGGCGACGAAGCTTTCTTT | CAIIGRLGDEAFF
many | TRBJ1-1 | TRBV28 | NA | TGTGCCAGCAGTTTGGACGTATTAGGATTGAACACTGAAGCTTTCTTT | CASSLDVLGLNTEAFF
few | TRBJ1-6 | TRBV7-2 | NA | TGTGCCAGCAGCACGGACCATAATTCACCCCTCCACTTT | CASSTDHNSPLHF
few | TRBJ2-5 | TRBV30 | NA | TGTGCCTGGAGTGCTGACAGGTACCAAGAGACCCAGTACTTC | CAWSADRYQETQYF
many | TRBJ2-7 | TRBV28 | TRBD1 | TGTGCCAGCAGTTTCCACCACCGGGACAGGGGGCTCTACGAGCAGTACTTC | CASSFHHRDRGLYEQYF
NA | TRBJ1-3 | TRBV3-1 | NA | TGTGCCAGCAGCCAAAGCCCTCCCTCCACAGGGTGGGGAAACACCATATATTTT | CASSQSPPSTGWGNTIYF
many | TRBJ2-4 | TRBV27 | NA | TGTGCCAGCAAAAAGGAAGGGACCTATCTTAACATTCAGTACTTC | CASKKEGTYLNIQYF